This entry concerns a single T cell receptor (beta chain). Its target is unknown. The CDR3 is 17 residues long. The V end was cut by 2 bases, the J end by 0 bases, with 16 bases between. Per germline, CDR1 SGHTA and CDR2 FQGTGA. The PCR used 60 Vbeta and 13 Jbeta primers. Repertoires were generated with immunoSEQ multiplex PCR, while TCRdb's copy carries only in-frame clones and drops some. The sample has 50,000 to 65,000 clones, 75% to 85% seen once; the top ten hold roughly 51%. The sample comes from a study of cytomegalovirus exposure and HLA in healthy donors. As for the study in general: Within the Caucasian-associated ancestry cluster were under 85% of the roughly 360 genotyped donors.

Study results and caveats: In terms of immune exposure information, only CMV serostatus was available.

Sequencing was done on a sample of PBMCs. The chain is built from TRBV7-3 and TRBJ1-1; no clear D. The sequence was collected from a man aged 50-59 years in good health and CMV-seropositive. The CDR3: CASSLYPLPGLNTEAFF. In DNA form, the CDR3 reads TGTGCCAGCAGCTTATACCCCCTTCCGGGGTTGAACACTGAAGCTTTCTTT.